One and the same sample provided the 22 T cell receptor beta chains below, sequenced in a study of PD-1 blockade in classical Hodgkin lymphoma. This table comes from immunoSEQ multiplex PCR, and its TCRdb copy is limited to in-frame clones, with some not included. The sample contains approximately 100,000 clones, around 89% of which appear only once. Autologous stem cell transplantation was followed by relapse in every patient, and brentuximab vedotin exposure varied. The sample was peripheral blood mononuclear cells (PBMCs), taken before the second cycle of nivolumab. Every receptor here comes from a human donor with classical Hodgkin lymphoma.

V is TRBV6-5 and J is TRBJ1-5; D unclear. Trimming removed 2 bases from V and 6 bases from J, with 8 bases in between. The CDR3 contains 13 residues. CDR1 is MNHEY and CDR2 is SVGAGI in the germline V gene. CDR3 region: CASSYGLTQPQHF. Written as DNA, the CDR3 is TGTGCCAGCAGTTACGGGCTTACTCAGCCCCAGCATTTT.

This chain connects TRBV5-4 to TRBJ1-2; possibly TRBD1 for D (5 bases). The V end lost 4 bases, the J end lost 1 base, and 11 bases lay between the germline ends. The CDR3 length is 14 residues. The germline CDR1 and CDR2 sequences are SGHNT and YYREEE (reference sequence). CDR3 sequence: CASSRPQGNYGYTF. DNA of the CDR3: TGTGCCAGCAGCCGCCCCCAGGGTAACTATGGCTACACCTTC.

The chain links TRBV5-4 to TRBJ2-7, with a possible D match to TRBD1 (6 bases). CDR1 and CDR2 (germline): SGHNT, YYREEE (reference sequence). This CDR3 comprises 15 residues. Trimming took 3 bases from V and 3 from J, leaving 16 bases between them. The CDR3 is CASSSRKTGYYEQYF. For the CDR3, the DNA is TGTGCCAGCAGCTCGAGAAAGACAGGATACTACGAGCAGTACTTC. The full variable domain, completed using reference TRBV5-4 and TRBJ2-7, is ETGVTQSPTHLIKTRGQQVTLRCSSQSGHNTVSWYQQALGQGPQFIFQYYREEENGRGNFPPRFSGLQFPNYSSELNVNALELDDSALYLCASSSRKTGYYEQYFGPGTRLTVT.

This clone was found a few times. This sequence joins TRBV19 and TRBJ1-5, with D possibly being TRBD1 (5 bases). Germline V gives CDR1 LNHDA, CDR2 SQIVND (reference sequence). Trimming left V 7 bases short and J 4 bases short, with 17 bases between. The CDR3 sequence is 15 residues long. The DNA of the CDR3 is TGTGCCAGTAATTGGGGGACCCTATTTAATCAGCCCCAGCATTTT. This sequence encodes CASNWGTLFNQPQHF.

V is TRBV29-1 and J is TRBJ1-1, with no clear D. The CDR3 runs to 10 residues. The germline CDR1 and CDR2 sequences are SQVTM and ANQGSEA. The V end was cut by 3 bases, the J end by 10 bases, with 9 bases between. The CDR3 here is CSVEPAAAFF. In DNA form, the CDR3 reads TGCAGCGTTGAGCCTGCGGCAGCTTTCTTT.

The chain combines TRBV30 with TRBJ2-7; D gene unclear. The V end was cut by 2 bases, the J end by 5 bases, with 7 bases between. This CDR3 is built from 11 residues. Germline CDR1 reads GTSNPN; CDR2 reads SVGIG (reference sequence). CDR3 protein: CAWSMGNEQYF. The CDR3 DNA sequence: TGTGCCTGGAGTATGGGCAACGAGCAGTACTTC.

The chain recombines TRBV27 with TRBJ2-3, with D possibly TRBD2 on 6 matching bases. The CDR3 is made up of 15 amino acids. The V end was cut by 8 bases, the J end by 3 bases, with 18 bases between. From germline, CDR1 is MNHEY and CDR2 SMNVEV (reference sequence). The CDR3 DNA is TGTGCCAGCTCCAAAGGCCGGGGGAGGACAGATACGCAGTATTTT. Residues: CASSKGRGRTDTQYF.

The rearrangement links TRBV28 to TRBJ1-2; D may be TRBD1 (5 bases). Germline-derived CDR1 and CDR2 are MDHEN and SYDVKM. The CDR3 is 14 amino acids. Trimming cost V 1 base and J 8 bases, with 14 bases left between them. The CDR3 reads CASSLFPREWGYTF. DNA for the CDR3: TGTGCCAGCAGTTTATTCCCCAGGGAGTGGGGCTACACCTTC.

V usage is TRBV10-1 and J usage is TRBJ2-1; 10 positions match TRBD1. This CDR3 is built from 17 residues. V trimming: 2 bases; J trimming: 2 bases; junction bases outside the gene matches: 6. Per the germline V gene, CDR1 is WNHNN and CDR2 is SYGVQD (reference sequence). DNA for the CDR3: TGCGCCAGCAGTGAGGGTGGGGGGACAGGGGCCTACAATGAGCAGTTCTTC. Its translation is CASSEGGGTGAYNEQFF.

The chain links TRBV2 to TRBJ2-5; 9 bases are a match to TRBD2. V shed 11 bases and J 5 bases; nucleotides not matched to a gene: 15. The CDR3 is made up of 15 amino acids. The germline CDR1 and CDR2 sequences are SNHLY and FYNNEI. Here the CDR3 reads CALTPLAGGRETQYF. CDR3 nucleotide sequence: TGTGCCCTCACTCCCTTGGCGGGGGGGCGGGAGACCCAGTACTTC.

CDR3 nucleotide sequence: TGTGCCAGCTCACCTTCATCCCCTGAAGCTTTCTTT. Translating it yields CASSPSSPEAFF. This chain joins TRBV18 and TRBJ1-1; no firm D call. Germline V gene sequence: CDR1 KGHSH, CDR2 LQKENI. CDR3 length: 12 amino acids. V was shortened by 3 bases and J by 6 bases, with 8 bases between the two germline ends. Full variable domain (missing parts from reference TRBV18 and TRBJ1-1): NAGVMQNPRHLVRRRGQEARLRCSPMKGHSHVYWYRQLPEEGLKFMVYLQKENIIDESGMPKERFSAEFPKEGPSILRIQQVVRGDSAAYFCASSPSSPEAFFGQGTRLTVV.

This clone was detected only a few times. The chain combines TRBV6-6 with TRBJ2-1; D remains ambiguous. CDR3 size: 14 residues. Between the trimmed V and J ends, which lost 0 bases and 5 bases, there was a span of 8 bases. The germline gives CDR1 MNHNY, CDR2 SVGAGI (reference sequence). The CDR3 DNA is TGTGCCAGCAGTTACTCCGGACCCGACAATGAGCAGTTCTTC. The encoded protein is CASSYSGPDNEQFF.

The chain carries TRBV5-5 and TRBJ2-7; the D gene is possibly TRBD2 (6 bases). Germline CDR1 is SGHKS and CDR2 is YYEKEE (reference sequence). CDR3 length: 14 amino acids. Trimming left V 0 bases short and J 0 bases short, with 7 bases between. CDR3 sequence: CASSLAGGSYEQYF. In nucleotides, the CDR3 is TGTGCCAGCAGCTTGGCCGGGGGCTCCTACGAGCAGTACTTC.

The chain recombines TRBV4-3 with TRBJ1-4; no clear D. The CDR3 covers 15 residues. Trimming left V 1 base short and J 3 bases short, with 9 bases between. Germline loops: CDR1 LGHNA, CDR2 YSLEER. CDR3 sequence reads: CASSQGIAPNEKLFF. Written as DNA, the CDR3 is TGCGCCAGCAGCCAAGGGATCGCCCCTAATGAAAAACTGTTTTTT.

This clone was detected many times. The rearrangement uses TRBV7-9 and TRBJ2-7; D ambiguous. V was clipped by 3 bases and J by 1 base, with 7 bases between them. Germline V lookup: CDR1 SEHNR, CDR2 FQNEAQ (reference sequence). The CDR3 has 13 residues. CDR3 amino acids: CASSFSPSYEQYF. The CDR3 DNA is TGTGCCAGCAGCTTTAGCCCTTCCTACGAGCAGTACTTC.

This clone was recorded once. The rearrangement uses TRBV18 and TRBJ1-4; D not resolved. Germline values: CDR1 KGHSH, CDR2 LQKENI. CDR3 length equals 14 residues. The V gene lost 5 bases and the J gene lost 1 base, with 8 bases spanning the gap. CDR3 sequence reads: CASSGIGTNEKLFF. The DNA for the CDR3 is TGTGCCAGCTCAGGGATCGGAACTAATGAAAAACTGTTTTTT.

The CDR3 spells CASSPSGISYEQYF. The CDR3 DNA reads as TGTGCCAGCTCACCAAGCGGAATCTCCTACGAGCAGTACTTC. The chain carries TRBV18 and TRBJ2-7; D may be TRBD2 (5 bases). V dropped 2 bases and J dropped 0 bases, with 8 bases sitting between them. Germline V gene data show CDR1 as KGHSH and CDR2 as LQKENI. The CDR3 is made up of 14 amino acids.

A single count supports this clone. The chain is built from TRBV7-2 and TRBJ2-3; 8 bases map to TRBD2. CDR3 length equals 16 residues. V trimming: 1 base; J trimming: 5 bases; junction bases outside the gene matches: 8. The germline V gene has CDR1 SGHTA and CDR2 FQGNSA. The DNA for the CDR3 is TGTGCCAGCAGCTTAGTCTCCGGGGGGGCCTTAGATACGCAGTATTTT. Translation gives CASSLVSGGALDTQYF.

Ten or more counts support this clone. The CDR3: CASSYRGLAQPQHF. The CDR3 bases are TGTGCCAGCAGTTACAGGGGGCTGGCGCAGCCCCAGCATTTT. This chain connects TRBV2 to TRBJ1-5, with TRBD1 identical over 9 bases. From germline, CDR1 is SNHLY and CDR2 FYNNEI. This CDR3 has 14 residues. The V and J ends lost 5 bases and 7 bases, in that order; junction bases with no gene match: 6.

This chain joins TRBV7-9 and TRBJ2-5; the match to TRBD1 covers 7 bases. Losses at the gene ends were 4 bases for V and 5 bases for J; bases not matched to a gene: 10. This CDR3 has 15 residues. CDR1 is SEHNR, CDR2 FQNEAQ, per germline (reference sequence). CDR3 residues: CASSYKESRGETQYF. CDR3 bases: TGTGCCAGCAGCTATAAGGAATCCAGGGGGGAGACCCAGTACTTC. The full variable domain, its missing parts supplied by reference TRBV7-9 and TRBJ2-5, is DTGVSQNPRHKITKRGQNVTFRCDPISEHNRLYWYRQTLGQGPEFLTYFQNEAQLEKSRLLSDRFSAERPKGSFSTLEIQRTEQGDSAMYLCASSYKESRGETQYFGPGTRLLVL.

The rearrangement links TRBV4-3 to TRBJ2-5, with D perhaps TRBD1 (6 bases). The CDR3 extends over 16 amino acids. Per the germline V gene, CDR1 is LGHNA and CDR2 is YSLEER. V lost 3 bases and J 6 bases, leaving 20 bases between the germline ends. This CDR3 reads CASSQGVRGGGKTQYF. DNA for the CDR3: TGCGCCAGCAGCCAGGGGGTTCGAGGGGGTGGAAAGACCCAGTACTTC.

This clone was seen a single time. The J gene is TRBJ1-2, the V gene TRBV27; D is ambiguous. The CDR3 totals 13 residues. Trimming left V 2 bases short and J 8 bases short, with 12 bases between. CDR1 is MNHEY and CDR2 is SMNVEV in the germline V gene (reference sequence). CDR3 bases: TGTGCCAGCAGTTTAGGACCGTCGTCGGGCTACACCTTC. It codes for CASSLGPSSGYTF.